This T cell receptor beta chain was documented in a study of blood T cell repertoires in COVID-19. Study summary: Samples representing acute and convalescent COVID-19 were sourced from the United States, Italy and Spain.

Source study methods: Reference gene primer amplification yielded estimated nucleated cell counts. Generated by immunoSEQ multiplex PCR, the TCRdb table keeps only in-frame clones and is missing some. For V, J and clone size, that table is used; D and trimming come from the DNA. The sample holds some 320,000 clones, 90% to 95% seen once. Participant reports of clinical history set cohort assignment. Contact with a PCR-confirmed or clinician-diagnosed COVID-19 case occurred within 2 weeks of entry. The sample holds one count of this clone. The CDR3 runs 16 residues. The trim removed 5 bases at V and 7 bases at J, leaving 14 bases unmatched. The V gene's germline CDR1 is SQVTM and CDR2 ANQGSEA.

The chain links TRBV29-1 to TRBJ2-1, with TRBD2 matching 10 bases. This TCR came from a woman aged 30 to 39 who had been exposed to COVID-19. Sequenced material: PBMCs or T cells enriched from blood (not recorded which). The CDR3 loop reads CSVPLWLAGDRNEQFF. The CDR3 DNA follows: TGCAGCGTTCCTTTGTGGCTAGCGGGGGATAGGAATGAGCAGTTCTTC.